This paragraph reports one T cell receptor beta chain. The target antigen is unknown. There are 16 residues in the CDR3. In germline, CDR1 is SGHTA, CDR2 FQGNSA. Trimming pared 1 base from V and 0 bases from J, leaving 10 bases between. This record belongs to a study of shared clonotypes between healthy human individuals. The study's findings and limits: Larger estimated richness was generally recorded for naive subsets relative to memory subsets.

Authors' analysis steps: ImmunoSEQ gave junction-only sequences without quality scores, so filtering differed. Assay used: immunoSEQ multiplex PCR; TCRdb lists only in-frame clones, some missing. The DNA gave D and trimming, while V, J and clone size come from that table. Of approximately 500,000 clones in the sample, around 96% were seen once. The source material was naive CD4+ T cells sorted from blood. Stated subset: CD45RA+ positively selected. The TCR was taken from a woman between 25 and 40 years old in good health. The genes are TRBV7-2 and TRBJ1-3; D not certain. The CDR3 nucleotides are TGTGCCAGCAGCTTAGTTAGTTCTCTCTCTGGAAACACCATATATTTT. It yields the protein CASSLVSSLSGNTIYF.